This T cell receptor (beta chain) was sequenced for a study of blood T cells in healthy people across ages. Each donor supplied around 10 milliliters of peripheral blood. This clonotype has more than one count but fewer than ten. CDR1 and CDR2 from the germline V gene are SNHLY and FYNNEI. This CDR3 has 16 residues. The trim removed 6 bases at V and 7 bases at J, leaving 9 bases unmatched. A second about 7 to 12 cycle PCR used barcoded and J-beta primers. Each cDNA molecule carried a tag from a template-switch adaptor that contained 12 random nucleotides. Via MiXCR, TCRdb re-called the 5' RACE reads, giving one row per CDR3 protein. The sample shows 1 million to 1.2 million distinct CDR3 sequences, roughly two fifths of them seen only once.

The TCR originated in a man between 18 and 35 years old in good health. This chain links TRBV2 with TRBJ2-1; 13 positions match TRBD2. The sequenced sample consisted of blood. In DNA, the CDR3 is TGTGCCAGCAGGGGGAGACTAGCGGGGGGCGGGAATGAGCAGTTCTTC. This sequence encodes CASRGRLAGGGNEQFF.